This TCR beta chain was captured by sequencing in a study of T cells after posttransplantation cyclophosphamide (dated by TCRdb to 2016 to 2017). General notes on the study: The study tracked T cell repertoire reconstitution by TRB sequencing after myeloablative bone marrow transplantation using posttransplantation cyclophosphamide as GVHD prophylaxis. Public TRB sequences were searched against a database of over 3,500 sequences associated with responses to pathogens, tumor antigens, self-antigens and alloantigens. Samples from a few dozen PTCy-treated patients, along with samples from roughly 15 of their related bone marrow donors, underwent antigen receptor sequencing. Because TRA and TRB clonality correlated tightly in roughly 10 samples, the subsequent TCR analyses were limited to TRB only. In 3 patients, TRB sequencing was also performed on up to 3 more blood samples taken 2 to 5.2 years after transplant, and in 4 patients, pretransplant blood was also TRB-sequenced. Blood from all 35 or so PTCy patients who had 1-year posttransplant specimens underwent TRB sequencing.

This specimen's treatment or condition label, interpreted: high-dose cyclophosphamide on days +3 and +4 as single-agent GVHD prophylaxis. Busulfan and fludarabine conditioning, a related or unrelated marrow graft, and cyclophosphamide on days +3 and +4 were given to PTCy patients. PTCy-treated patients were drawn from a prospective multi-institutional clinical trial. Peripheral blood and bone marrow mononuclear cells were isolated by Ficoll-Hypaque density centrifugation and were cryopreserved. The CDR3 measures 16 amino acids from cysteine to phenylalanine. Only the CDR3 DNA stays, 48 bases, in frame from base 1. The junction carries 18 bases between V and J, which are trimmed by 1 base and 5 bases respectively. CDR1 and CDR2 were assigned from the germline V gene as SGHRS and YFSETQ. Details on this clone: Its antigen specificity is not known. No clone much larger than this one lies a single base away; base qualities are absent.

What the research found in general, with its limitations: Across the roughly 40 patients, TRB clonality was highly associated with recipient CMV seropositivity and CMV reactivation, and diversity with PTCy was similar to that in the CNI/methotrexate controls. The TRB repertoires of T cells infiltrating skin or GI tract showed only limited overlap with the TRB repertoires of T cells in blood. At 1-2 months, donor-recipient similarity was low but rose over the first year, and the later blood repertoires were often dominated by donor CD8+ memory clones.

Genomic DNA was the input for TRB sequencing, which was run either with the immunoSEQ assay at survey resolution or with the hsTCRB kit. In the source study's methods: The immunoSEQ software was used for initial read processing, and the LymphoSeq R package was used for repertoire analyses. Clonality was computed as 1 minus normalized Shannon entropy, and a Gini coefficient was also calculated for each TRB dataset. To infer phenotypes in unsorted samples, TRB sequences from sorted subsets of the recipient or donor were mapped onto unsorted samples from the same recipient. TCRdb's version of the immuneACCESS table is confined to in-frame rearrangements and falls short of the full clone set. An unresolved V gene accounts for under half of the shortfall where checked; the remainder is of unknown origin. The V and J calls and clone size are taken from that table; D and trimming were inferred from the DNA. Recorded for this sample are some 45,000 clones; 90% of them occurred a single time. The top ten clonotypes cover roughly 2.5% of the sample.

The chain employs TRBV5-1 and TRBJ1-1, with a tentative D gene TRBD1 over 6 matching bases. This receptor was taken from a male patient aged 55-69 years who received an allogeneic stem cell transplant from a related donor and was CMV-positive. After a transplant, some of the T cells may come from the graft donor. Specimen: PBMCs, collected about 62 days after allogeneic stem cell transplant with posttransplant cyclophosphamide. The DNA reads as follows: TGCGCCAGCAGCTTGAAGGCAGGGGCCGGGAATACTGAAGCTTTCTTT. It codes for CASSLKAGAGNTEAFF.